This T cell receptor beta chain was identified during a study of blood T cell repertoires in COVID-19. Per the study methods: Nucleated cell number was recorded as an estimate derived from reference gene primer amplification. The data were produced by immunoSEQ multiplex PCR, yet TCRdb's version contains in-frame clones alone and is incomplete. The V and J calls and clone size were taken over from that table, and D and trimming were inferred from the DNA. The sample records 150,000 to 200,000 clones, about 88% being singletons. The CDR3 has 17 residues. Germline lookup yields CDR1 SGHDT and CDR2 YYEEEE. The V and J ends lost 0 bases and 4 bases, in that order; junction bases with no gene match: 9.

The rearrangement joins TRBV5-6 to TRBJ2-3; 9 nucleotides align to TRBD2. The TCR comes from a woman in her late teens or twenties who had recovered from COVID-19. Sequenced material: PBMCs or T cells enriched from blood (not recorded which). The CDR3 spells CASSLAYAGGIADTQYF. The CDR3 DNA reads as TGTGCCAGCAGCTTGGCCTATGCGGGAGGGATAGCAGATACGCAGTATTTT.